Shown below are 20 T cell receptor beta chains from a single sample sequenced in a study of blood T cell repertoires in COVID-19. TCRdb's table, derived via immunoSEQ multiplex PCR, lists solely in-frame clones and lacks some. The data hold approximately 180,000 clones, with about 88% observed a single time. Material: PBMCs or T cells enriched from blood (not recorded which). The receptors originated from a human donor with acute COVID-19. The donor label of this sample is uncertain.

This clone was recorded once. This chain links TRBV25-1 with TRBJ2-6, with 7 positions matching TRBD1. This CDR3 is built from 17 residues. Trimming cost V 4 bases and J 0 bases; bases outside gene matches: 6. Germline V CDR1 and CDR2: MGHDK, SYGVNS. CDR3 DNA: TGTGCCAGCAGTGCCCGAGGACAGGCCTCTGGGGCCAACGTCCTGACTTTC. This codes for CASSARGQASGANVLTF. Supplemented by reference TRBV25-1 and TRBJ2-6, the full variable domain reads EADIYQTPRYLVIGTGKKITLECSQTMGHDKMYWYQQDPGMELHLIHYSYGVNSTEKGDLSSESTVSRIRTEHFPLTLESARPSHTSQYLCASSARGQASGANVLTFGAGSRLTVL.

The V gene is TRBV7-3, the J gene TRBJ2-3; D ambiguous. Germline CDR1 SGHTA, CDR2 FQGTGA. CDR3 length equals 16 residues. The V and J ends lost 0 bases and 1 base respectively, with 11 bases between them. For the CDR3, the DNA is TGTGCCAGCAGCTTAACGAGCAGCGTGGGCACAGATACGCAGTATTTT. Residues: CASSLTSSVGTDTQYF.

This sequence joins TRBV4-3 and TRBJ2-3, with TRBD2 matching over 10 bases. CDR3 length equals 15 residues. V was clipped by 3 bases and J by 6 bases; unmatched bases: 6. Germline assignment: CDR1 LGHNA and CDR2 YSLEER. The CDR3 bases are TGCGCCAGCAGCCAGGGAGCGGGGGGGCGTGATACGCAGTATTTT. It specifies CASSQGAGGRDTQYF.

This chain uses TRBV30 with TRBJ1-2; 8 nucleotides agree with TRBD1. CDR1 GTSNPN and CDR2 SVGIG come from the germline V gene (reference sequence). Trimming removed 2 bases from V and 4 bases from J; junction bases left unmatched: 0. The CDR3 is made up of 12 amino acids. The CDR3: CAWSTGGYGYTF. As DNA, the CDR3 is TGTGCCTGGAGTACAGGGGGCTATGGCTACACCTTC.

This clone was counted only a few times. This chain's CDR3 is CASSPGTGDQPQHF. In DNA, the CDR3 is TGCGCCAGCAGCCCCGGGACAGGGGATCAGCCCCAGCATTTT. This chain uses TRBV5-1 with TRBJ1-5; 10 bases align to TRBD1. The CDR3 runs to 14 residues. J lost 5 bases, V lost 4 bases, and 3 bases had no gene match. Germline V gene sequence: CDR1 SGHRS, CDR2 YFSETQ.

Only a few counts were recorded for this clone. Here the CDR3 reads CASSLGQAINSPLHF. The CDR3 DNA follows: TGTGCCAGCAGCTTGGGGCAGGCTATTAATTCACCCCTCCACTTT. The chain employs TRBV5-8 and TRBJ1-6; unclear D gene. This CDR3 comprises 15 residues. V was pared by 0 bases and J by 6 bases, with 10 bases between. In germline, CDR1 is SGHTS, CDR2 YDEGEE. Full variable domain (remainder filled in from reference TRBV5-8 and TRBJ1-6): EAGVTQSPTHLIKTRGQQATLRCSPISGHTSVYWYQQALGLGLQFLLWYDEGEERNRGNFPPRFSGRQFPNYSSELNVNALELEDSALYLCASSLGQAINSPLHFGNGTRLTVT.

The table lists this clone with a count of one. The V call is TRBV7-8, the J call TRBJ1-2; 7 nucleotides line up with TRBD1. V was pared by 4 bases and J by 4 bases, with 12 bases of the junction left unmatched. The germline V gene encodes CDR1 SGHVS and CDR2 FQNEAQ. The CDR3 spans 16 residues. This CDR3 is CASSSGTDTPRYGYTF. CDR3 nucleotides: TGTGCCAGCAGCTCCGGGACAGACACTCCTCGCTATGGCTACACCTTC. Drawing the rest from reference TRBV7-8 and TRBJ1-2, the complete variable domain is GAGVSQSPRYKVAKRGQDVALRCDPISGHVSLFWYQQALGQGPEFLTYFQNEAQLDKSGLPSDRFFAERPEGSVSTLKIQRTQQEDSAVYLCASSSGTDTPRYGYTFGSGTRLTVV.

This sequence joins TRBV6-5 and TRBJ2-2; 11 nucleotides agree with TRBD1. This CDR3 region has 15 residues. The J segment lost 3 bases and the V segment lost 6 bases, leaving 3 bases of the junction unmatched. CDR1 and CDR2 (germline): MNHEY, SVGAGI. CDR3 in DNA: TGTGCCAGCAGCCGGGGACAGGGGGACACCGGGGAGCTGTTTTTT. Protein product: CASSRGQGDTGELFF.

The chain carries TRBV9 and TRBJ2-5; TRBD2 is a possible D gene (5 bases). The CDR3 covers 13 residues. V was pared by 5 bases and J by 3 bases, with 11 bases between. From germline, CDR1 is SGDLS and CDR2 YYNGEE. The CDR3 loop is CASRGTGEETQYF. CDR3 sequence (DNA): TGTGCCAGCAGAGGCACCGGGGAAGAGACCCAGTACTTC.

The rearrangement links TRBV10-2 to TRBJ1-5; tentative D call: TRBD1 (5 bases). Per the germline V gene, CDR1 is WSHSY and CDR2 is SAAADI. This CDR3 contains 15 residues. V was shortened by 6 bases and J by 0 bases, with 12 bases between the two germline ends. CDR3 nucleotides: TGCGCCAGCAGCCAGGGACTCTATAGCAATCAGCCCCAGCATTTT. Translating it yields CASSQGLYSNQPQHF.

The count of this clone is one. CDR3 in DNA: TGTGCCAGCAGCTCTAGACAGGGAGGCACAGATACGCAGTATTTT. This codes for CASSSRQGGTDTQYF. The chain carries TRBV9 and TRBJ2-3, with TRBD1 identical over 7 bases. The germline gives CDR1 SGDLS, CDR2 YYNGEE. Trimming removed 4 bases from V and 1 base from J; junction bases left unmatched: 6. CDR3 size: 15 residues. The variable domain in full, completed from reference TRBV9 and TRBJ2-3, reads DSGVTQTPKHLITATGQRVTLRCSPRSGDLSVYWYQQSLDQGLQFLIQYYNGEERAKGNILERFSAQQFPDLHSELNLSSLELGDSALYFCASSSRQGGTDTQYFGPGTRLTVL.

V gene TRBV3-1 (or the pseudogene TRBV3-2) combines with J gene TRBJ2-5, with no clear D. The CDR3 is 14 residues long. Germline CDR1 reads LGHDT; CDR2 reads YNNKEL (reference sequence). V was shortened by 0 bases and J by 5 bases, with 10 bases between the two germline ends. The CDR3 region is CASSQDSLRETQYF. DNA of the CDR3: TGTGCCAGCAGCCAAGATTCCCTGCGGGAGACCCAGTACTTC.

This clone was detected a few times. The CDR3 is CASSEGAAAFF. The CDR3 DNA is TGTGCCAGCAGTGAAGGGGCTGCCGCTTTCTTT. J is TRBJ1-1 and V is TRBV25-1; a possible D gene is TRBD1 (5 bases). V gave up 2 bases and J gave up 11 bases, with 9 bases separating them. Germline V lookup: CDR1 MGHDK, CDR2 SYGVNS. The CDR3 totals 11 residues.

This sequence joins TRBV7-9 and TRBJ1-6, with a tentative D call TRBD1 (5 bases). V lost 5 bases to trimming and J lost 13 bases, with 15 bases between them. CDR3 length: 13 amino acids. Germline V CDR1 and CDR2: SEHNR, FQNEAQ (reference sequence). The CDR3 loop is CASSPTQASPLHF. CDR3 nucleotides: TGTGCCAGCAGCCCGACACAGGCATCTCCCCTCCACTTT. Combining the CDR3 with reference TRBV7-9 and TRBJ1-6 gives the whole variable domain DTGVSQNPRHKITKRGQNVTFRCDPISEHNRLYWYRQTLGQGPEFLTYFQNEAQLEKSRLLSDRFSAERPKGSFSTLEIQRTEQGDSAMYLCASSPTQASPLHFGNGTRLTVT.

The chain links TRBV2 to TRBJ2-7; TRBD2 matches 14 bases. CDR1 and CDR2 (germline): SNHLY, FYNNEI. The trim removed 8 bases at V and 4 bases at J, leaving 4 bases unmatched. The CDR3 has 14 amino acids. The DNA for the CDR3 is TGTGCCAGCGTCCGGACTAGCGGGGGGTACGAGCAGTACTTC. Protein: CASVRTSGGYEQYF.

The J gene is TRBJ1-2, the V gene TRBV19; TRBD1 agrees at 7 bases. The ends lost 5 bases at V and 2 bases at J; junction bases unmatched: 5. Germline V CDR1 and CDR2: LNHDA, SQIVND (reference sequence). The CDR3 has 14 amino acids. The CDR3 loop reads CASSRPGQNYGYTF. The CDR3 DNA reads as TGTGCCAGTAGTCGACCGGGACAGAACTATGGCTACACCTTC.

The chain links TRBV15 to TRBJ2-2, with no clear D. Germline V CDR1 and CDR2: LNHNV, YYDKDF (reference sequence). The V and J ends lost 0 bases and 2 bases respectively, with 10 bases between them. The CDR3 spans 16 residues. The CDR3 sequence is CATSREAVGNTGELFF. The CDR3 bases are TGTGCCACCAGCAGAGAGGCGGTCGGCAACACCGGGGAGCTGTTTTTT.

In DNA form, the CDR3 reads TGTGCCATCAGTGAGCCGGCACTGGGCGGGACTAGCACAGATACGCAGTATTTT. Protein sequence: CAISEPALGGTSTDTQYF. This chain connects TRBV10-3 to TRBJ2-3, with a tentative D call TRBD2 (6 bases). CDR3 length: 18 amino acids. V gave up 2 bases and J gave up 0 bases, with 18 bases separating them. The germline V gene encodes CDR1 ENHRY and CDR2 SYGVKD.

This clone was found a few times. The V call is TRBV3-1 (or the pseudogene TRBV3-2), the J call TRBJ1-2; TRBD1 matches at 7 bases. The V gene end was trimmed by 3 bases and the J gene end by 6 bases; junction bases not matched to a gene: 10. Germline CDR1 and CDR2: LGHDT and YNNKEL (reference sequence). The CDR3 has 15 amino acids. The CDR3 nucleotides are TGTGCCAGCAGCCAGAGACAGGGACACGGGAATGGCTACACCTTC. Protein product: CASSQRQGHGNGYTF.

The chain is built from TRBV5-6 and TRBJ1-1; D gene uncertain. The V gene lost 3 bases and the J gene lost 2 bases, with 8 bases spanning the gap. The CDR3 loop spans 13 amino acids. CDR1 is SGHDT and CDR2 is YYEEEE in the germline V gene. The CDR3 spells CASSWGANTEAFF. The DNA for the CDR3 is TGTGCCAGCAGCTGGGGAGCTAACACTGAAGCTTTCTTT.